Presented here are 3 T cell receptor beta chains from one specimen sequenced in a study of cytomegalovirus exposure and HLA in healthy donors (dated by TCRdb to the late 2010s). Library method: the immunoSEQ multiplex PCR assay. The multiplex PCR relied on a mix of 60 forward primers for TCR Vbeta segments and 13 reverse primers for TCR Jbeta segments. The immuneACCESS repertoire file appears here via TCRdb, limited to in-frame rearrangements. These files lack a portion of the clones; in checked studies, under half of the deficit traces to unresolved V genes, and the cause of the others is not known. Recorded for this sample are some 210,000 clones; around 83% of them occurred a single time. The top ten clones comprise about 10% of the sample. The sequenced sample consisted of PBMCs. The source of these receptors is a woman between 45 and 60 years old in good health and CMV-seropositive.

The rearrangement links TRBV27 to TRBJ1-2; TRBD1 might be the D (5 bases). In germline, CDR1 is MNHEY, CDR2 SMNVEV (reference sequence). V gave up 5 bases and J gave up 7 bases, with 17 bases separating them. The CDR3 extends over 14 amino acids. In nucleotides, the CDR3 is TGTGCCAGCAGTCCACAGGTAGGGGTGGCTGGCTACACCTTC. It encodes CASSPQVGVAGYTF.

V usage is TRBV29-1 and J usage is TRBJ2-7; 9 bases map to TRBD2. Germline V gene sequence: CDR1 SQVTM, CDR2 ANQGSEA. Unmatched junction bases numbered 2, after V lost 5 bases and J lost 3 bases. There are 12 residues in the CDR3. The CDR3 loop reads CSVKRGDYEQYF. CDR3 in DNA: TGCAGCGTTAAGCGGGGGGACTACGAGCAGTACTTC.

V and J are TRBV7-9 and TRBJ1-2; 9 bases match TRBD1. CDR3 length: 14 amino acids. The V gene's germline CDR1 is SEHNR and CDR2 FQNEAQ (reference sequence). The ends lost 0 bases at V and 4 bases at J; junction bases unmatched: 0. CDR3 protein: CASSLADRGYGYTF. CDR3 coding DNA: TGTGCCAGCAGCTTAGCGGACAGGGGCTATGGCTACACCTTC. The full variable domain, completed using reference TRBV7-9 and TRBJ1-2, is DTGVSQNPRHKITKRGQNVTFRCDPISEHNRLYWYRQTLGQGPEFLTYFQNEAQLEKSRLLSDRFSAERPKGSFSTLEIQRTEQGDSAMYLCASSLADRGYGYTFGSGTRLTVV.